The 23 T cell receptor beta chains below were found in one sample sequenced in a study of cytomegalovirus exposure and HLA in healthy donors. The PCR contained 60 Vbeta and 13 Jbeta primers. Assay used: immunoSEQ multiplex PCR; TCRdb lists only in-frame clones, some missing. The sample yields some 110,000 clones, 65% to 85% seen once. The sample was PBMCs. The receptors originated from a male donor in good health and CMV-seropositive.

The J gene is TRBJ2-7, the V gene TRBV6-5, with 7 bases matching TRBD1. Germline CDR1 reads MNHEY; CDR2 reads SVGAGI. With 2 bases clipped from V and 2 bases from J, the junction kept 3 bases outside the gene matches. The CDR3 covers 14 residues. The CDR3 coding sequence is TGTGCCAGCAGTTACCGGGACAGAGCCTACGAGCAGTACTTC. Its protein is CASSYRDRAYEQYF.

This clone qualifies as large. The chain is built from TRBV4-3 and TRBJ2-3, with unresolved D. The CDR3 is 14 residues long. The germline gives CDR1 LGHNA, CDR2 YSLEER. V lost 0 bases to trimming and J lost 5 bases, with 9 bases between them. The chain's CDR3 is CASSQDRSGDTQYF. For the CDR3, the DNA is TGCGCCAGCAGCCAAGATCGGAGTGGAGATACGCAGTATTTT.

Only a few counts were recorded for this clone. This chain joins TRBV6-5 and TRBJ2-7, with a possible D match to TRBD2 (5 bases). Looked up from germline, CDR1 is MNHEY and CDR2 is SVGAGI. The V and J ends lost 6 bases and 4 bases respectively, with 16 bases between them. The CDR3 consists of 14 residues. This chain's CDR3 is CASSPVRGLYEQYF. The CDR3 DNA follows: TGTGCCAGCAGCCCCGTCCGGGGTCTTTACGAGCAGTACTTC.

The chain uses TRBV2 and TRBJ1-2; TRBD1 agrees at 9 bases. Trimming took 6 bases from V and 4 from J; bases not matched to a gene: 9. The CDR3 extends over 15 amino acids. Per germline, CDR1 SNHLY and CDR2 FYNNEI. CDR3 region: CASRIRGQGTYGYTF. The DNA of the CDR3 is TGTGCCAGCAGGATCCGAGGACAGGGGACCTATGGCTACACCTTC.

The genes are TRBV7-8 and TRBJ2-2; D uncertain. The germline CDR1 and CDR2 sequences are SGHVS and FQNEAQ. The CDR3 totals 12 residues. V gave up 4 bases and J gave up 2 bases, with 2 bases separating them. The CDR3 DNA sequence: TGTGCCAGCAGCTCAAACACCGGGGAGCTGTTTTTT. It codes for CASSSNTGELFF.

The chain links TRBV29-1 to TRBJ1-5, with 7 positions matching TRBD1. Germline CDR1 SQVTM, CDR2 ANQGSEA. The CDR3 is 12 amino acids. With 5 bases clipped from V and 7 bases from J, the junction kept 5 bases outside the gene matches. The CDR3 nucleotides read TGCAGCGTTAGGCAGGGGGACCAGCCCCAGCATTTT. Protein: CSVRQGDQPQHF.

The rearrangement uses TRBV5-4 and TRBJ1-4; 7 positions agree with TRBD1. V lost 0 bases, J lost 2 bases, and 4 bases stayed unmatched. The V gene's germline CDR1 is SGHNT and CDR2 YYREEE (reference sequence). CDR3 size: 16 residues. This CDR3 is CASSLGQTGTNEKLFF. In nucleotides, the CDR3 is TGTGCCAGCAGCTTGGGACAGACAGGGACTAATGAAAAACTGTTTTTT.

The chain recombines TRBV7-2 with TRBJ1-3, with TRBD1 as a possible D gene (6 bases). Trimming pared 7 bases from V and 7 bases from J, leaving 17 bases between. The CDR3 has 14 amino acids. CDR1 is SGHTA and CDR2 is FQGNSA in the germline V gene. Written as DNA, the CDR3 is TGTGCCAGCAACACGGGACACCGGGCTAACACCATATATTTT. Residues: CASNTGHRANTIYF.

The chain carries TRBV7-6 and TRBJ1-2, with 8 bases identical to TRBD1. This CDR3 region has 15 residues. The germline gives CDR1 SGHVS, CDR2 FNYEAQ. The J segment lost 4 bases and the V segment lost 1 base, leaving 5 bases of the junction unmatched. CDR3: CASSLGDRGFYGYTF. In DNA, the CDR3 is TGTGCCAGCAGCTTAGGAGACAGGGGCTTCTATGGCTACACCTTC.

Only one count was recorded for this clone. This rearrangement joins TRBV29-1 to TRBJ2-7, with 13 bases fitting TRBD2. J gave up 3 bases and V 3 bases, and 2 bases lay outside the gene matches. The CDR3 has 14 amino acids. Germline V gene lookup returns CDR1 SQVTM and CDR2 ANQGSEA. CDR3: CSVDGLAGDYEQYF. The CDR3 coding sequence is TGCAGCGTTGACGGACTAGCGGGGGACTACGAGCAGTACTTC.

This clone was counted only a few times. This rearrangement joins TRBV9 to TRBJ1-3; 9 positions match TRBD1. J lost 2 bases, V lost 5 bases, and 11 bases had no gene match. Germline V gene data show CDR1 as SGDLS and CDR2 as YYNGEE. This CDR3 is 17 amino acids long. The CDR3 DNA sequence: TGTGCCAGCAGACCGGGACAGGGAATCTCTGCTGGAAACACCATATATTTT. Protein product: CASRPGQGISAGNTIYF. The full variable domain, rest sourced from reference TRBV9 and TRBJ1-3, is DSGVTQTPKHLITATGQRVTLRCSPRSGDLSVYWYQQSLDQGLQFLIQYYNGEERAKGNILERFSAQQFPDLHSELNLSSLELGDSALYFCASRPGQGISAGNTIYFGEGSWLTVV.

The chain recombines TRBV6-5 with TRBJ1-6; TRBD1 is a possible D gene (6 bases). The CDR3 loop spans 15 amino acids. The germline CDR1 and CDR2 sequences are MNHEY and SVGAGI. V dropped 11 bases and J dropped 0 bases, with 14 bases sitting between them. The CDR3 DNA reads as TGTGCCGCCAGGGGTAGTCCCTCCTATAATTCACCCCTCCACTTT. It codes for CAARGSPSYNSPLHF.

The rearrangement joins TRBV5-5 to TRBJ1-4; D perhaps matches TRBD1 (6 bases). V dropped 2 bases and J dropped 7 bases, with 9 bases sitting between them. Looked up from germline, CDR1 is SGHKS and CDR2 is YYEKEE (reference sequence). The CDR3 has 13 amino acids. CDR3 region: CASSLGTSEKLFF. The CDR3 DNA reads TGTGCCAGCAGCTTAGGGACAAGTGAAAAACTGTTTTTT.

The chain joins TRBV6-5 to TRBJ2-5, with a possible D match to TRBD1 (5 bases). CDR3 size: 14 residues. Germline assignment: CDR1 MNHEY and CDR2 SVGAGI. Trimming removed 3 bases from V and 7 bases from J, with 15 bases in between. The CDR3 nucleotides are TGTGCCAGCAGTTATGCGACGACCCAGGGGACCCAGTACTTC. This translates into CASSYATTQGTQYF.

This clone was detected a few times. The chain recombines TRBV7-8 with TRBJ1-2, with a tentative D call TRBD1 (6 bases). From germline, CDR1 is SGHVS and CDR2 FQNEAQ. CDR3 length equals 13 residues. The V end was cut by 5 bases, the J end by 7 bases, with 14 bases between. DNA of the CDR3: TGTGCCAGCAGCGGATCAGGGGCTGGTGGCTACACCTTC. Residues: CASSGSGAGGYTF.

The chain carries TRBV4-3 and TRBJ1-5; D is unclear. The CDR3 is 17 residues long. Trimming removed 0 bases from V and 5 bases from J, with 17 bases in between. Germline V gene sequence: CDR1 LGHNA, CDR2 YSLEER. As DNA, the CDR3 is TGCGCCAGCAGCCAAGATAGCGCGGGGTTGAGGGATCAGCCCCAGCATTTT. Protein product: CASSQDSAGLRDQPQHF.

This clone occurred a few times. CDR3 amino acids: CASTPGAWELFF. The DNA for the CDR3 is TGTGCCAGTACCCCAGGGGCCTGGGAGCTGTTTTTT. V gene TRBV19 combines with J gene TRBJ2-2; D might be TRBD1 (6 bases). The germline gives CDR1 LNHDA, CDR2 SQIVND (reference sequence). CDR3 length: 12 residues. V lost 7 bases and J 9 bases, leaving 12 bases between the germline ends.

V usage is TRBV6-5 and J usage is TRBJ2-5; D is possibly TRBD2 (7 bases). CDR1 MNHEY and CDR2 SVGAGI come from the germline V gene. The ends were cut back, 8 bases at V and 1 base at J, with 14 bases in the middle. The CDR3 is made up of 14 amino acids. CDR3 sequence reads: CASRWGGGQETQYF. CDR3 sequence (DNA): TGTGCCAGCCGGTGGGGAGGGGGCCAAGAGACCCAGTACTTC.

This clone was observed once. This rearrangement joins TRBV6-1 to TRBJ2-5, with 9 bases lining up with TRBD2. The J call could be wrong; TRBJ2-7 is a better fit for the DNA end. Germline CDR1 MNHNS, CDR2 SASEGT. The CDR3 spans 18 residues. The CDR3 is CASSEPWFPAGGSYEQYF. The CDR3, as DNA: TGTGCCAGCAGTGAGCCCTGGTTCCCAGCGGGGGGCTCCTACGAGCAGTACTTC.

The J gene is TRBJ1-1, the V gene TRBV19, with D possibly matching TRBD1 (5 bases). The V gene's germline CDR1 is LNHDA and CDR2 SQIVND (reference sequence). CDR3 length: 12 residues. V dropped 5 bases and J dropped 2 bases, with 6 bases sitting between them. CDR3 DNA: TGTGCCAGTAGTGACAGCAACACTGAAGCTTTCTTT. Protein: CASSDSNTEAFF. Supplemented by reference TRBV19 and TRBJ1-1, the full variable domain reads DGGITQSPKYLFRKEGQNVTLSCEQNLNHDAMYWYRQDPGQGLRLIYYSQIVNDFQKGDIAEGYSVSREKKESFPLTVTSAQKNPTAFYLCASSDSNTEAFFGQGTRLTVV.

The chain carries TRBV30 and TRBJ2-7; weak D call: TRBD2 (6 bases). CDR3 length: 14 residues. Trimming left V 0 bases short and J 4 bases short, with 13 bases between. In germline, CDR1 is GTSNPN, CDR2 SVGIG (reference sequence). CDR3 residues: CAWSVRVSGYEQYF. CDR3 bases: TGTGCCTGGAGTGTACGAGTCAGCGGGTACGAGCAGTACTTC.

V is TRBV4-1 and J is TRBJ1-1; weak D call: TRBD1 (5 bases). CDR3 length equals 13 residues. V was trimmed by 2 bases and J by 6 bases, leaving 10 bases between them. CDR1 is MGHRA and CDR2 is YSYEKL in the germline V gene. CDR3 in amino acids: CASSQRGRPEAFF. CDR3 sequence (DNA): TGCGCCAGCAGCCAACGGGGGAGGCCTGAAGCTTTCTTT.

V is TRBV29-1 and J is TRBJ1-1, with TRBD1 identical over 7 bases. The CDR3 has 13 amino acids. Germline V gene sequence: CDR1 SQVTM, CDR2 ANQGSEA. With 7 bases clipped from V and 4 bases from J, the junction kept 9 bases outside the gene matches. Written as DNA, the CDR3 is TGCAGCGCTGTAAGGACAGGAGGCACTGAAGCTTTCTTT. Encoded protein: CSAVRTGGTEAFF.